The next 4 T cell receptor beta chains were all read from a single sample in a study of blood T cell repertoires in COVID-19. Profiling relied on immunoSEQ multiplex PCR, and the TCRdb table lists in-frame clones only, not all of them. The sample includes some 60,000 clones, approximately 86% of them seen just once. The sample taken for sequencing was peripheral blood. The receptor source for this set is a man in his 70s with acute or convalescent COVID-19.

V is TRBV7-9 and J is TRBJ2-3; tentative D call: TRBD2 (5 bases). Trimming removed 5 bases from V and 0 bases from J, with 18 bases in between. This CDR3 is 17 amino acids long. Germline values: CDR1 SEHNR, CDR2 FQNEAQ (reference sequence). The CDR3 region is CASSSLGVTSSTDTQYF. The CDR3, as DNA: TGTGCCAGCAGCAGCCTCGGGGTGACTTCTAGCACAGATACGCAGTATTTT.

This chain links TRBV3-1 (or the pseudogene TRBV3-2) with TRBJ1-6; D perhaps matches TRBD1 (5 bases). This CDR3 region has 13 residues. The germline CDR1 and CDR2 sequences are LGHDT and YNNKEL (reference sequence). Trimming left V 3 bases short and J 8 bases short, with 8 bases between. CDR3 sequence reads: CASSQGRDSPLHF. The CDR3 DNA reads as TGTGCCAGCAGCCAGGGCAGGGATTCACCCCTCCACTTT.

V gene TRBV4-1 combines with J gene TRBJ2-7, with 9 bases identical to TRBD2. With V trimmed by 3 bases and J by 6 bases, 9 bases remained unmatched. Germline values: CDR1 MGHRA, CDR2 YSYEKL. The CDR3 covers 15 residues. For the CDR3, the DNA is TGCGCCAGCAGCCACCCAGCTAGCGGGATACGCGAGCAGTACTTC. Translation: CASSHPASGIREQYF.

The CDR3 loop is CATQFLGQGHNEQFF. The CDR3 DNA follows: TGTGCCACCCAATTTTTGGGACAGGGACACAATGAGCAGTTCTTC. V is TRBV10-3 and J is TRBJ2-1, with TRBD1 matching over 9 bases. Germline CDR1 reads ENHRY; CDR2 reads SYGVKD. The CDR3 consists of 15 residues. The V and J ends lost 10 bases and 5 bases, in that order; junction bases with no gene match: 12.